The present entry profiles one T cell receptor (beta chain) with its context. Its antigen specificity is not known. Base qualities are not recorded, but no much larger clone differs from it by a single base. The data are from a study of blood T cell repertoires in COVID-19 (dated by TCRdb to the early 2020s). About the investigation overall: The collaborator samples originated in the United States, Italy and Spain and spanned the acute and convalescent phases of COVID-19. The material from the prospective study consisted of cDNA or gDNA derived from T cells, B-cell-depleted T cells, or PBMCs. Subjects who had been exposed to COVID-19, were actively infected with it, or had recovered from it provided the deeply sampled blood TCRbeta repertoires that made up the dataset. The repertoires were released in a freely available public database meant as a resource for research on the immune response to SARS-CoV-2. Samples came from the ongoing ImmuneRACE study (first 160 participants) plus 1,254 subjects from 6 global collaborators. Nearly every sample came with metadata listing a de-identified subject ID, COVID-19 status, age in years and sex. Where HLA class I and class II types were available, the types were taken from metadata supplied by the sample provider, not from assay-based typing.

The immunoSEQ Assay, a bias-controlled multiplex PCR, was used to amplify TCRbeta CDR3 regions from genomic DNA. The paper's data handling went like this. The number of nucleated cells in each sample was estimated by amplification of reference gene primers within the assay. To quantify the absolute abundance of each unique TCRbeta CDR3 rearrangement, sequence reads were collapsed and filtered. Productive Simpson clonality was computed per sample as the square root of Simpson's diversity index over productive rearrangements. What TCRdb holds here is the immuneACCESS table cut down to in-frame rearrangements. Part of the clones is not present; checked against another copy, under half of the missing clones reflect an unresolved V gene, and the others are unexplained. For V, J and clone size, that table is used; D and trimming come from the DNA. The sample table shows 250,000 or so clones, and 84% are seen once. In total, the top ten clones hold roughly 4% of the sample.

Collaborating institutions collected whole blood in K2EDTA tubes following their own protocols. Collaborator samples were shipped for TCRbeta analysis as frozen whole blood, isolated PBMCs, or DNA extracted from either sample type. Points the paper makes about the study in general: How much clinical and demographic metadata was included differed by source and by participant, and the metadata was provided uncurated.

Taken from cysteine to phenylalanine, the CDR3 has 16 residues. Kept here is only the CDR3 DNA, which spans 48 bases and is read in frame from base 1. CDR1 and CDR2, per the germline V gene (reference sequence), are LGHDT and YNNKEL. Trimming removed 4 bases from V and 8 bases from J; the gene matches leave 12 bases unexplained. Recombination linked TRBV3-1 (or the pseudogene TRBV3-2) to TRBJ2-1; 9 central bases correspond to TRBD1. This TCR derives from a man aged 55 to 70 with acute or convalescent COVID-19. The sequenced material came from peripheral blood. The sequenced DNA is TGTGCCAGCAGCCCCTTAGGGACAGGGAGAGGGGATGAGCAGTTCTTC. This yields the protein CASSPLGTGRGDEQFF.